The T cell receptor (beta chain) described here comes from a study of T cell repertoires and Cas9 in healthy adults (dated by TCRdb to 2016 to 2018). About the study as a whole: Within the CD4 and CD8 compartments, the researchers characterized SpCas9-reactive T cells in terms of multi-effector potency, cytotoxicity and lineage determination. This study looked at whether people already carry T cell immunity to the Streptococcus pyogenes Cas9 nuclease (SpCas9), the enzyme used in CRISPR gene editing. Here is what the overall study found, with its caveats: In vitro, the proliferation and function of SpCas9-reactive effector T cells were reported to be mitigated by SpCas9-reactive regulatory T cells.

From the germline V gene (reference sequence), CDR1 is LNHNV and CDR2 is YYDKDF. The CDR3 spans 18 residues, from the cysteine through the phenylalanine. Of the read, only the CDR3 DNA is kept; its 54 bases are in frame from base 1. Here V drops 1 base and J drops 2 bases, and the junction holds 8 bases not matched to any gene. As regards this clone: It lacks a known antigen. Base qualities were left out, and no much larger clone turns up one base away.

The library was built by means of the immunoSEQ multiplex PCR assay. TCRdb provides this immuneACCESS table in a form limited to in-frame rearrangements. Some clones are lacking; in checked studies, under half of them reflect an unresolved V gene, and why the rest are absent is not known. Recorded for this sample are approximately 21,000 clones; 90% of them occurred a single time. The top ten clonotypes cover about 0.69% of the sample. Healthy humans were used as donors in the study. This TCR came from a human donor in good health. Sequencing used CD4+ effector T cells (CD127+, CD25-, CD137-, CD154-) from PBMCs; culture status not recorded. The V gene is TRBV15 and the J gene is TRBJ2-5; a stretch of 12 junction bases matches TRBD1. This receptor has the CDR3 CATSRATGQGAFQETQYF. The DNA reads TGTGCCACCAGCAGAGCCACGGGACAGGGGGCCTTTCAAGAGACCCAGTACTTC.